Sequencing of this T cell receptor (beta chain) was carried out in a study of blood T cells in healthy people across ages (dated by TCRdb to 2014 to 2015). A note on the overall study: In model experiments, template switching captured about one uniquely barcoded TCR beta cDNA molecule for every two T cells. The donors were divided into four age groups: young (average approximately 15 years), middle-aged (over 35), aged (approximately 62) and long-lived (nearly 85). Two additional independent replicas of 1 million unique cDNA reads from the same blood draw were analyzed for two donors (one aged 18 to 29 and one aged 80 or older). To avoid experimental bias, donors of different ages were randomly spread across the sequencing lanes. Age-related changes in TCR beta repertoire diversity were measured in the study by deep sequencing normalized with unique cDNA molecular identifiers.

Per the germline V gene, SQVTM is the CDR1 and ANQGSEA is the CDR2. The CDR3 spans 12 residues, from the cysteine through the phenylalanine. Kept here is only the CDR3 DNA, which spans 36 bases and is read in frame from base 1. V is cut back by 6 bases and J by 8 bases, with 6 bases in the junction unmatched. The donors were around 39 Caucasian individuals from Russia, aged roughly 6 to 95 years, who were systemically healthy. Around 9.8 milliliters of peripheral blood were collected from each donor into EDTA-treated Vacutainer tubes. Ficoll-Paque density-gradient centrifugation was used to isolate PBMCs, with at least 7 million obtained per sample. Total RNA was extracted from PBMCs with Trizol reagent, with at least 5.5 micrograms obtained per sample. Naive CD45RAhigh/CD27high T cell percentages were measured by flow cytometry on a PBMC aliquot from every donor. This clonotype came up a few times. Its antigen target is currently unknown. No base qualities exist here, and no much larger clone lies one base off it.

What the work shows at the level of the full study, not this receptor alone: The long-lived group showed more naive CD4+ T cells, fewer expanded clones and increased TCR diversity than the aged group, suggesting age selection. Estimates of total diversity based on one million sequenced T cells were considered lower bounds and underestimates. Observed TCR beta diversity correlated strongly with the percentage of naive T cells measured by flow cytometry. Observed TCR beta diversity per million T cells fell roughly linearly with age, and a significant reduction was already apparent by age about 36. The CMV infection status of donors was not known, potentially confounding age-related changes in expanded clonotypes. Because profiling used bulk unsorted PBMCs, naive and antigen-experienced compartments could not be compared conclusively.

Library generation was performed with 5' RACE. These reads were obtained on an Illumina HiSeq 2500. A second PCR of about 7 to 12 cycles was run with a J-beta primer mix and a sample-barcoded 5' primer. A template-switch 5' adaptor carrying 12 random nucleotides introduced a unique molecular identifier onto each TCR beta cDNA molecule. Each sample yielded at least 3 million CDR3-containing paired-end reads. First-strand cDNA was synthesized from all RNA with the Mint cDNA synthesis kit, primed by a TRBC-specific oligonucleotide. All cDNA was treated with uracil-DNA glycosylase and then went through a first 18-cycle PCR with the universal primers M1SS and BC2_uni_R. The original methods were these. For normalization, 1 million high-quality reads were randomly selected from each sample, with every read carrying a distinct molecular identifier. Reads sharing molecular identifiers were discarded rather than binned into consensus sequences. CDR3 identification, clonotype clustering and error correction used MiTCR with a Q25 quality threshold and the strictest error-elimination algorithm. Lower-bound total TCR beta diversity was estimated with a nonparametric unseen species model using Euler transformation. TCRdb trimmed the raw reads at Q25, called clones with MiXCR and kept productive beta chains. Rows with a matching CDR3 protein are joined into one entry that keeps the most common DNA and genes. The V and J calls reflect TCRdb's pipeline rather than the authors' work. The sample table lists 850,000 to 1,000,000 distinct CDR3 sequences, around 54% of them with a count of one. In total, the top ten clones hold about 22% of the sample.

The V and J segments used are TRBV29-1 and TRBJ2-1; 8 nucleotides in the junction match TRBD1. The source material was blood. This receptor was taken from a woman aged 60-70 years in good health. The CDR3 amino acid sequence is: CSVLDRVDEQFF. In nucleotides, the sequence is TGCAGCGTCCTGGACAGGGTGGATGAGCAGTTCTTC.